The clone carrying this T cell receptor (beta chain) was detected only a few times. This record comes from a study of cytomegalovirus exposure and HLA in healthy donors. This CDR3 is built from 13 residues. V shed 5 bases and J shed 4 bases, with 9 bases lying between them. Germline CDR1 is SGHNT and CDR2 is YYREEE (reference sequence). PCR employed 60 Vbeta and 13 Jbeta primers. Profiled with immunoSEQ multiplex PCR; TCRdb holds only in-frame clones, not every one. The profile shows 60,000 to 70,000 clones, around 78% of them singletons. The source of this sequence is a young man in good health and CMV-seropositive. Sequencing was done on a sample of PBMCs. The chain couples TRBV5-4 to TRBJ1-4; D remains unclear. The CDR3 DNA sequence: TGTGCCAGCAGTGGTGACTTTAATGAAAAACTGTTTTTT. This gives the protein CASSGDFNEKLFF.